Shown below are 4 T cell receptor beta chains from a single sample sequenced in a study of blood T cell repertoires in COVID-19 (dated by TCRdb to 2020 to 2021). Library construction relied on the immunoSEQ multiplex PCR assay. This is the immuneACCESS table as TCRdb keeps it, with only in-frame sequences that have V and J called. A part of the clones is gone; compared with another copy, unresolved V genes explain less than half, and the rest is unexplained. A total of tens of thousands of clones appear in this sample, approximately 82% of them only once. Around a quarter of the sample is held by the ten biggest clonotypes. The sample taken for sequencing was peripheral blood. These receptors were taken from a man aged 60-69 years with acute or convalescent COVID-19.

The genes are TRBV2 and TRBJ2-2; TRBD2 is a possible D gene (5 bases). The CDR3 extends over 13 amino acids. The ends were cut back, 1 base at V and 6 bases at J, with 6 bases in the middle. CDR1 SNHLY and CDR2 FYNNEI come from the germline V gene. The CDR3 DNA follows: TGTGCCAGCAGTGAAGTGGGAGCCGGGGAGCTGTTTTTT. Residues: CASSEVGAGELFF.

The J gene is TRBJ1-2, the V gene TRBV5-6; D perhaps matches TRBD1 (5 bases). V gave up 2 bases and J gave up 13 bases, with 15 bases separating them. Germline V CDR1 and CDR2: SGHDT, YYEEEE. The CDR3 contains 12 residues. The CDR3 protein is CASSFGGAVATF. The CDR3 DNA reads as TGTGCCAGCAGCTTCGGGGGAGCGGTCGCCACCTTC.

In regard to this clone: In the same sample, other DNA sequences code for this CDR3. The rearrangement uses TRBV4-1 and TRBJ1-2; 7 bases match TRBD1. J lost 2 bases, V lost 1 base, and 7 bases had no gene match. Germline V gene sequence: CDR1 MGHRA, CDR2 YSYEKL. The CDR3 consists of 16 residues. In DNA form, the CDR3 reads TGCGCCAGCAGCCAAGTGGGGATACAGGGGAACTATGGCTACACCTTC. Protein product: CASSQVGIQGNYGYTF.

The chain employs TRBV7-3 and TRBJ1-2; D uncertain. CDR1 is SGHTA and CDR2 is FQGTGA in the germline V gene. The germline V and J ends were trimmed by 2 bases and 0 bases, with 13 bases remaining between them. CDR3 length: 16 residues. This CDR3 is CASSLDGAVANYGYTF. In nucleotides, the CDR3 is TGTGCCAGCAGCTTAGATGGTGCGGTAGCTAACTATGGCTACACCTTC.